Reported below is one T cell receptor beta chain. Its matching antigen is unknown. The data originate from a study of Tregs in tolerant kidney transplant recipients. Study results and caveats: Few patients were studied, so findings need validation in larger groups.

Unstimulated regulatory T cells (CD4+CD25+CD127-), CD4+CD25- non-regulatory cells, CD4 and CD8 cells were FACS-sorted from thawed PBMCs. Trimming left V 7 bases short and J 8 bases short, with 17 bases between. The length of the CDR3 is 13 residues. Germline V gene data show CDR1 as SNHLY and CDR2 as FYNNEI. Profiling relied on immunoSEQ multiplex PCR, and the TCRdb table lists in-frame clones only, not all of them. The sample includes tens of thousands of clones, around four fifths seen only once; the top ten take approximately 4.7%. The clonotype was recovered from a human donor in good health. The rearrangement joins TRBV2 to TRBJ1-2; possible D gene TRBD1, 5 bases. Sequencing was carried out using CD4+ T cells from blood. CDR3 sequence (DNA): TGTGCCAGCATCGGGGGAACCTCTATGGGCTACACCTTC. The encoded protein is CASIGGTSMGYTF.